Given below is one T cell receptor (beta chain) in context. Its target is unknown. The data derive from a study of cytomegalovirus exposure and HLA in healthy donors. General study points: The study labeled 164 TCR beta chains cytomegalovirus-associated.

V gave up 8 bases and J gave up 6 bases; unmatched junction bases: 7. The germline V gene encodes CDR1 MDHEN and CDR2 SYDVKM. This CDR3 comprises 13 residues. In the PCR, 60 Vbeta and 13 Jbeta primers were used. Data came from immunoSEQ multiplex PCR; TCRdb stores just in-frame clones and leaves some out. The sample table sets out some 120,000 clones. V usage is TRBV28 and J usage is TRBJ1-1; 9 bases line up with TRBD1. The sequence was collected from a middle-aged man in good health and CMV-seropositive. The sequencing input was PBMCs. In nucleotides, the CDR3 is TGTGCCAGCGAGGGACAGGGAGCCGCTGAAGCTTTCTTT. Translating gives CASEGQGAAEAFF.